The 17 T cell receptor beta chains below come from one sample, sequenced in a study of blood T cells in healthy people across ages. A second PCR of 7 to 11 cycles used a sample-barcoded 5' primer and a J-beta primer mix. Using its own MiXCR run on the 5' RACE reads, TCRdb lists one record per CDR3 protein. The profile covers about 650,000 distinct CDR3 sequences, with approximately 29% appearing a single time and approximately 15% taken by the ten largest. Source material: blood. These receptor sequences come from a woman aged 80 or over in good health.

A remark on this clonotype: A much larger clone lies one base from this, so it may be a read error. V usage is TRBV6-4 and J usage is TRBJ2-5; 8 bases match TRBD1. Looked up from germline, CDR1 is MRHNA and CDR2 is SNTAGT. This CDR3 is 13 amino acids long. CDR3 nucleotides: TGTGCCAGCAGTTACTCAGACAGGGGTGAGCAGTACTTC. Translated: CASSYSDRGEQYF.

The rearrangement uses TRBV20-1 and TRBJ2-7; possibly TRBD1 or TRBD2 for D (5 bases each). CDR1 is DFQATT, CDR2 SNEGSKA, per germline (reference sequence). The length of the CDR3 is 14 residues. V was trimmed by 6 bases and J by 0 bases, leaving 15 bases between them. The CDR3 region is CSALWGLDSYEQYF. The CDR3 nucleotides read TGCAGTGCGCTATGGGGGTTAGACTCCTACGAGCAGTACTTC.

In this sample, this clonotype turned up many times. The chain recombines TRBV6-6 with TRBJ2-7; perhaps D is TRBD1 or TRBD2 (5 bases each). V was pared by 4 bases and J by 7 bases, with 14 bases between. Germline V gene lookup returns CDR1 MNHNY and CDR2 SVGAGI (reference sequence). The CDR3 is 13 amino acids. CDR3 nucleotide sequence: TGTGCCAGCAGTTGGGGGACCGAGAGAGAGCAGTACTTC. This encodes CASSWGTEREQYF.

The V and J genes are TRBV20-1 and TRBJ1-2; D unclear. CDR1 is DFQATT, CDR2 SNEGSKA, per germline (reference sequence). Trimming removed 6 bases at V and 8 bases at J, with 16 bases between. This CDR3 is built from 12 residues. The CDR3 sequence is CSARSSGYGYTF. The CDR3 DNA follows: TGCAGTGCAAGGTCCTCAGGCTACGGCTACACCTTC.

The V gene is TRBV11-2, the J gene TRBJ2-5; TRBD2 matches 12 bases. Germline CDR1 is SGHAT and CDR2 is FQNNGV. The junction had 8 bases not matched to a gene; V was cut back by 5 bases and J by 7 bases. This CDR3 region has 15 residues. The CDR3 here is CASSLTSGGGGTQYF. CDR3 sequence (DNA): TGTGCCAGCAGCCTGACTAGCGGGGGCGGCGGGACCCAGTACTTC.

The rearrangement links TRBV6-2 or TRBV6-3 to TRBJ2-3; D not resolved. V lost 2 bases to trimming and J lost 5 bases, with 8 bases between them. The CDR3 is made up of 13 amino acids. CDR1 is MNHEY, CDR2 SVGEGT, per germline. CDR3 DNA sequence: TGTGCCAGCAGTTACAGGATACAAGATACGCAGTATTTT. Translation: CASSYRIQDTQYF.

This clonotype was seen only a few times. Since a much larger clone is just one base distant, this may be a read error. The chain is built from TRBV18 and TRBJ2-1; possibly TRBD2 for D (5 bases). The CDR3 is made up of 12 amino acids. Deletions cut 1 base from V and 13 bases from J, with 11 bases between. Germline values: CDR1 KGHSH, CDR2 LQKENI. DNA of the CDR3: TGTGCCAGCTCACCACAGGACTGGACCCAGTTCTTC. Amino acid sequence: CASSPQDWTQFF.

This rearrangement joins TRBV27 to TRBJ1-2; 8 bases match TRBD1. The CDR3 loop spans 12 amino acids. CDR1 and CDR2 from the germline V gene are MNHEY and SMNVEV (reference sequence). V dropped 6 bases and J dropped 8; count of bases not matched to a gene: 5. CDR3 in amino acids: CASRATGAGYTF. DNA for the CDR3: TGTGCCAGCAGGGCGACAGGGGCCGGCTACACCTTC.

This clonotype came up a few times. The chain recombines TRBV20-1 with TRBJ2-7; D call uncertain. The CDR3 runs to 15 residues. Germline lookup yields CDR1 DFQATT and CDR2 SNEGSKA (reference sequence). Trimming cost V 3 bases and J 7 bases, with 22 bases left between them. The CDR3 DNA sequence: TGCAGTGCTAGTCTTTCAGCAAGCTCCTACAATGAGCAGTACTTC. It yields the protein CSASLSASSYNEQYF.

This clonotype was recorded a few times. The CDR3 nucleotides read TGTGCCAGCAGCACGCGACTAGCGGGGAGCACAGATACGCAGTATTTT. Amino acids: CASSTRLAGSTDTQYF. This rearrangement joins TRBV11-1 to TRBJ2-3; 11 bases align to TRBD2. V lost 5 bases and J lost 0; bases outside the gene matches: 4. Germline V gene sequence: CDR1 SGHAT, CDR2 FQDESV (reference sequence). The CDR3 loop spans 16 amino acids.

This clonotype has ten or more counts. The genes are TRBV6-5 and TRBJ2-7; 7 bases match TRBD1. Unmatched junction bases numbered 3, after V lost 6 bases and J lost 1 base. Germline V lookup: CDR1 MNHEY, CDR2 SVGAGI. This CDR3 contains 13 residues. Here the CDR3 reads CASRKGQSYEQYF. The CDR3 region has the DNA TGTGCCAGCAGGAAGGGACAGTCCTACGAGCAGTACTTC.

This clonotype was counted ten times or more. The chain has TRBV5-1 and TRBJ1-1; 10 bases fit TRBD1. The CDR3 extends over 16 amino acids. J lost 1 base, V lost 3 bases, and 6 bases had no gene match. CDR1 is SGHRS, CDR2 YFSETQ, per germline. CDR3 coding DNA: TGCGCCAGCAGCTCCTGGACAGGGGGGGCGAACACTGAAGCTTTCTTT. Translated: CASSSWTGGANTEAFF.

The rearrangement joins TRBV4-3 to TRBJ2-1, with D possibly TRBD2 on 6 matching bases. The end of the DNA fits TRBJ2-7 better, so the J call may be wrong. The CDR3 length is 15 residues. Looked up from germline, CDR1 is LGHNA and CDR2 is YSLEER. CDR3 in amino acids: CASSLGGRSYNEQYF. For the CDR3, the DNA is TGCGCCAGCAGCCTCGGGGGACGCTCCTACAATGAGCAGTACTTC.

With regard to this clonotype: This sequence may be a read error, since a much larger clone differs from it by one base. This sequence joins TRBV28 and TRBJ1-1; D remains unclear. The CDR3 totals 11 residues. From germline, CDR1 is MDHEN and CDR2 SYDVKM. CDR3 amino acids: CASGFATEAFF. The CDR3 region has the DNA TGTGCCAGCGGTTTTGCGACGGAAGCTTTCTTT.

Ten or more counts support this clonotype. The chain is built from TRBV4-1 and TRBJ1-5, with a possible D match to TRBD1 (6 bases). The CDR3 has 16 amino acids. Trimming shortened V by 2 bases and J by 2 bases, and 13 bases separated the two germline ends. The germline CDR1 and CDR2 sequences are MGHRA and YSYEKL. CDR3 bases: TGCGCCAGCAGCCAAATTCAGGGGTTCGGCAATCAGCCCCAGCATTTT. This translates into CASSQIQGFGNQPQHF.

In its sample, this clonotype was seen once. The chain links TRBV5-1 to TRBJ2-5, with TRBD2 matching over 7 bases. The CDR3 is 15 amino acids. Germline V CDR1 and CDR2: SGHRS, YFSETQ. With V trimmed by 0 bases and J by 1 base, 3 bases remained unmatched. The CDR3 loop reads CASSLAAGVQETQYF. CDR3 coding DNA: TGCGCCAGCAGCTTGGCGGCGGGGGTCCAAGAGACCCAGTACTTC.

At least ten counts were recorded for this clonotype. The V call is TRBV20-1, the J call TRBJ2-3; 10 nucleotides agree with TRBD1. Trimming at V came to 6 bases and at J to 3 bases, leaving 12 bases not matched to a gene. Germline values: CDR1 DFQATT, CDR2 SNEGSKA (reference sequence). There are 16 residues in the CDR3. CDR3 DNA sequence: TGCAGTGCGTACCCCCCGACAGGGGGCCGGACAGATACGCAGTATTTT. Translated, it gives CSAYPPTGGRTDTQYF.